The subject of this entry is one T cell receptor (beta chain). The sample belongs to a study of T-cell memory formation after mild COVID-19. Using its own MiXCR run on the 5' RACE reads, TCRdb lists one record per CDR3 protein. The sample records about 200,000 distinct CDR3 sequences, 16% being singletons. This CDR3 comprises 18 residues. From germline, CDR1 is SGHNT and CDR2 YYREEE (reference sequence). V was clipped by 0 bases and J by 6 bases, with 21 bases between them. The chain uses TRBV5-4 and TRBJ2-2; possibly TRBD1 for D (7 bases). The receptor's source is an adult woman who had mild COVID-19 (a few samples of this study predate the infection). Cell type and time point are not known. Source material: PBMCs or a T cell subset sorted from them (not recorded which). This CDR3 reads CASSLAFRRQGGSGELFF. The CDR3 region has the DNA TGTGCCAGCAGCTTGGCATTTCGTCGACAGGGAGGATCCGGGGAGCTGTTTTTT.